Detailed here is one T cell receptor beta chain. Terminally differentiated effector memory CD45RA+ cells were left out of the naive CD8 fraction, which was CD45RO-negative and positively selected for CCR7. The source of the sample is a study of shared clonotypes between healthy human individuals. Assay used: immunoSEQ multiplex PCR; TCRdb lists only in-frame clones, some missing. The sample records some 800,000 clones, 80% to 95% being singletons. The CDR3 consists of 15 residues. The V and J ends lost 3 bases and 4 bases, in that order; junction bases with no gene match: 9. Germline-derived CDR1 and CDR2 are MNHEY and SMNVEV (reference sequence).

Sequencing was carried out using naive CD8+ T cells sorted from blood. The chain couples TRBV27 to TRBJ2-7; 7 bases are a match to TRBD1. The TCR was taken from a man aged 25-45 years in good health. CDR3 sequence reads: CASSFSQGEVYEQYF. Here the CDR3 DNA reads TGTGCCAGCAGTTTCTCCCAGGGGGAAGTGTACGAGCAGTACTTC.